This T cell receptor (beta chain) was sequenced for a study of T cells and Merkel cell carcinoma outcomes. Broader study findings: In Merkel cell carcinoma, repertoire and T-cell density reportedly predicted outcomes.

The CDR3 covers 16 residues. CDR1 and CDR2 from the germline V gene are SGDLS and YYNGEE. J gave up 3 bases and V 2 bases, and 10 bases lay outside the gene matches. Repertoires were generated with immunoSEQ multiplex PCR, while TCRdb's copy carries only in-frame clones and drops some. The sample holds 15,000 to 25,000 clones, almost 85% seen once. To note about this clone: Antigen specificity is unknown.

Sequencing was performed on tumor tissue from Merkel cell carcinoma. The rearrangement joins TRBV9 to TRBJ1-2; the match to TRBD1 covers 7 bases. This TCR was recovered from a human donor with Merkel cell carcinoma. The CDR3 nucleotides read TGTGCCAGCAGCGTCCCGAGGGAGGGGACAGACTATGGCTACACCTTC. Its protein product is CASSVPREGTDYGYTF.